This TCR beta chain emerged from a study of blood T cell repertoires in COVID-19. Overall study: Acute-phase and convalescent COVID-19 samples originated in the United States, Italy and Spain. Sample material is recorded as cDNA or gDNA derived from T cells, B-cell-depleted T cells, or PBMCs.

Original processing notes: Estimated nucleated cell counts came from reference gene primer amplification. Data came from immunoSEQ multiplex PCR; TCRdb stores just in-frame clones and leaves some out. The V and J calls and clone size were taken over from that table, and D and trimming were inferred from the DNA. The profile shows tens of thousands of clones, about 80% of them singletons. Germline CDR1 and CDR2: SGDLS and YYNGEE. The CDR3 has 16 residues. Trimming removed 2 bases at V and 2 bases at J, with 16 bases between. The clonotype comes from an older woman with acute or convalescent COVID-19. The chain links TRBV9 to TRBJ1-2; D possibly corresponds to TRBD1 (6 bases). The specimen sequenced was peripheral blood. Here the CDR3 reads CASSVGAGTENYGYTF. For the CDR3, the DNA is TGTGCCAGCAGCGTGGGGGCCGGGACGGAGAACTATGGCTACACCTTC.